Shown below are 17 T cell receptor beta chains from a single sample sequenced in a study of shared T cell receptors in the human thymus. The protocol was immunoSEQ multiplex PCR, while the TCRdb copy is restricted to in-frame clones and leaves out a portion. The table lists roughly 560,000 clones, around 78% of them singletons. These records were also assigned to another study, of human thymus T cells.

The sequencing input was thymocytes. The receptors were sampled from a boy under two years old with a congenital heart defect.

The chain uses TRBV6-1 and TRBJ1-5; D might be TRBD1 (6 bases). Trimming stripped 1 base from V and 9 bases from J, with 16 bases between. CDR3 length equals 15 residues. Looked up from germline, CDR1 is MNHNS and CDR2 is SASEGT. CDR3 region: CASSEEHRVYWPQHF. The CDR3 bases are TGTGCCAGCAGTGAAGAGCACAGGGTGTATTGGCCCCAGCATTTT.

The table lists this clone with a count of one. This CDR3 is also generated by other DNA sequences in the sample. CDR3 sequence: CASSVGRGAYEQYF. Here the CDR3 DNA reads TGTGCCAGCAGCGTAGGCCGGGGGGCCTACGAGCAGTACTTC. The V gene is TRBV9, the J gene TRBJ2-7, with TRBD2 matching 7 bases. Germline CDR1 is SGDLS and CDR2 is YYNGEE. The CDR3 loop spans 14 amino acids. V lost 0 bases, J lost 2 bases, and 2 bases stayed unmatched.

The chain uses TRBV5-1 and TRBJ2-1; 7 bases align to TRBD2. The germline V gene has CDR1 SGHRS and CDR2 YFSETQ. The CDR3 contains 15 residues. V lost 3 bases to trimming and J lost 3 bases; unmatched junction nucleotides: 6. The CDR3 loop reads CASSSRLAHYNEQFF. The CDR3, as DNA: TGCGCCAGCAGCTCCCGACTAGCCCACTACAATGAGCAGTTCTTC. Drawing the rest from reference TRBV5-1 and TRBJ2-1, the complete variable domain is KAGVTQTPRYLIKTRGQQVTLSCSPISGHRSVSWYQQTPGQGLQFLFEYFSETQRNKGNFPGRFSGRQFSNSRSEMNVSTLELGDSALYLCASSSRLAHYNEQFFGPGTRLTVL.

The chain carries TRBV6-6 and TRBJ1-1, with a possible D match to TRBD1 (6 bases). V was clipped by 2 bases and J by 7 bases, with 11 bases between them. This CDR3 is built from 13 residues. Germline V gives CDR1 MNHNY, CDR2 SVGAGI (reference sequence). CDR3 DNA sequence: TGTGCCAGCAGTTACGGGGGGGCCGGTGAAGCTTTCTTT. Translation gives CASSYGGAGEAFF.

The chain is built from TRBV4-1 and TRBJ2-5; D gene uncertain. Germline V gene sequence: CDR1 MGHRA, CDR2 YSYEKL. The CDR3 is made up of 12 amino acids. V lost 0 bases and J 7 bases, leaving 6 bases between the germline ends. The CDR3 coding sequence is TGCGCCAGCAGCCAAGACTCGAGGACCCAGTACTTC. This encodes CASSQDSRTQYF.

V is TRBV12-1 and J is TRBJ2-6; the table assigns TRBD2, which was not confirmed against the DNA. TRBV12-1 is recorded as a pseudogene. The length of the CDR3 is 14 residues. The CDR3 DNA is TGTGCCAGACGGCGGAGCTCTGGGGCCAACGTCCTGACTTTC. Its protein product is CARRRSSGANVLTF.

The chain is built from TRBV9 and TRBJ2-7, with TRBD2 identical over 7 bases. This CDR3 spans 18 amino acids. The V segment lost 0 bases and the J segment 6 bases; nucleotides outside the gene matches: 18. Germline V CDR1 and CDR2: SGDLS, YYNGEE. CDR3 protein: CASSVATIRGGRPLEQYF. In DNA form, the CDR3 reads TGTGCCAGCAGCGTAGCTACCATAAGGGGCGGGAGACCCCTCGAGCAGTACTTC.

The chain carries TRBV4-1 and TRBJ2-3, with a weak D call TRBD2 (5 bases). The V gene lost 4 bases and the J gene lost 5 bases, with 25 bases spanning the gap. This CDR3 is built from 18 residues. The germline gives CDR1 MGHRA, CDR2 YSYEKL. The CDR3 reads CASSLTIGGADRVDTQYF. CDR3 nucleotide sequence: TGCGCCAGCAGCCTTACCATCGGAGGAGCGGATAGGGTAGATACGCAGTATTTT.

The V and J genes are TRBV6-5 and TRBJ1-1; 7 nucleotides line up with TRBD1. The CDR3 is 15 residues long. Germline CDR1 MNHEY, CDR2 SVGAGI. Trimming at V came to 4 bases and at J to 0 bases, leaving 5 bases not matched to a gene. The CDR3 DNA reads as TGTGCCAGCAGTTTCCGGACAGGCATGAACACTGAAGCTTTCTTT. Its protein product is CASSFRTGMNTEAFF.

V and J are TRBV7-2 and TRBJ2-7; 10 bases are a match to TRBD2. The germline V gene has CDR1 SGHTA and CDR2 FQGNSA. The CDR3 is made up of 16 amino acids. The V segment lost 3 bases and the J segment 4 bases; nucleotides outside the gene matches: 9. Here the CDR3 reads CASSLTSGWLGYEQYF. The CDR3 region has the DNA TGTGCCAGCAGCTTGACTAGCGGGTGGCTAGGATACGAGCAGTACTTC.

This sequence joins TRBV5-6 and TRBJ2-6; possibly TRBD1 for D (5 bases). The CDR3 length is 18 residues. Trimming took off 0 bases at V and 0 bases at J, with 13 bases between the two ends. CDR1 is SGHDT and CDR2 is YYEEEE in the germline V gene. CDR3 sequence reads: CASSLVPTVSSGANVLTF. The CDR3 nucleotides are TGTGCCAGCAGCTTGGTGCCGACAGTCAGCTCTGGGGCCAACGTCCTGACTTTC.

The chain joins TRBV7-6 to TRBJ2-7; D might be TRBD1 (6 bases). V lost 5 bases, J lost 3 bases, and 17 bases lay in between. This CDR3 comprises 15 residues. CDR1 is SGHVS and CDR2 is FNYEAQ in the germline V gene. The CDR3 region is CASSVRGGEFYEQYF. In DNA form, the CDR3 reads TGTGCCAGCAGCGTCAGGGGTGGAGAGTTCTACGAGCAGTACTTC.

This chain's CDR3 is CASSPDRQGPNEKLFF. The CDR3 DNA is TGTGCCAGCAGCCCTGATCGACAGGGCCCGAATGAAAAACTGTTTTTT. The chain carries TRBV4-2 and TRBJ1-4, with 7 bases that match TRBD1. CDR1 LGHNA and CDR2 YNFKEQ come from the germline V gene. V trimming: 4 bases; J trimming: 5 bases; junction bases outside the gene matches: 10. CDR3 length: 16 residues.

The V and J genes are TRBV5-1 and TRBJ2-7, with TRBD2 matching 11 bases. V shed 0 bases, J shed 0 bases, and the junction held 20 bases outside the gene matches. Germline V CDR1 and CDR2: SGHRS, YFSETQ. The length of the CDR3 is 22 residues. CDR3 in amino acids: CASSLALGATSTSGIHSYEQYF. The DNA for the CDR3 is TGCGCCAGCAGCTTGGCCTTGGGGGCGACTTCGACTAGCGGGATCCACTCCTACGAGCAGTACTTC.

This chain links TRBV2 with TRBJ2-3, with 9 positions matching TRBD2. CDR3 length equals 16 residues. V dropped 4 bases and J dropped 1; count of bases not matched to a gene: 6. Per the germline V gene, CDR1 is SNHLY and CDR2 is FYNNEI. The CDR3 region is CASSASGRRGTDTQYF. The CDR3 DNA reads as TGTGCCAGCAGTGCCAGCGGGAGGCGGGGCACAGATACGCAGTATTTT.

The chain couples TRBV28 to TRBJ2-7; 7 bases line up with TRBD2. From germline, CDR1 is MDHEN and CDR2 SYDVKM. V was pared by 7 bases and J by 0 bases, with 12 bases of the junction left unmatched. CDR3 length: 16 residues. CDR3 in amino acids: CASKHRGSGNSYEQYF. CDR3 sequence (DNA): TGTGCCAGCAAACACAGAGGGAGCGGGAACTCCTACGAGCAGTACTTC. The variable domain in full, with the rest retrieved from reference TRBV28 and TRBJ2-7, is DVKVTQSSRYLVKRTGEKVFLECVQDMDHENMFWYRQDPGLGLRLIYFSYDVKMKEKGDIPEGYSVSREKKERFSLILESASTNQTSMYLCASKHRGSGNSYEQYFGPGTRLTVT.

The chain has TRBV29-1 and TRBJ1-5; D gene uncertain. This CDR3 region has 14 residues. Germline V lookup: CDR1 SQVTM, CDR2 ANQGSEA. V lost 4 bases, J lost 2 bases, and 12 bases lay in between. The DNA for the CDR3 is TGCAGCGTTGGAGAGGGTCTAGGCAATCAGCCCCAGCATTTT. Translated: CSVGEGLGNQPQHF.